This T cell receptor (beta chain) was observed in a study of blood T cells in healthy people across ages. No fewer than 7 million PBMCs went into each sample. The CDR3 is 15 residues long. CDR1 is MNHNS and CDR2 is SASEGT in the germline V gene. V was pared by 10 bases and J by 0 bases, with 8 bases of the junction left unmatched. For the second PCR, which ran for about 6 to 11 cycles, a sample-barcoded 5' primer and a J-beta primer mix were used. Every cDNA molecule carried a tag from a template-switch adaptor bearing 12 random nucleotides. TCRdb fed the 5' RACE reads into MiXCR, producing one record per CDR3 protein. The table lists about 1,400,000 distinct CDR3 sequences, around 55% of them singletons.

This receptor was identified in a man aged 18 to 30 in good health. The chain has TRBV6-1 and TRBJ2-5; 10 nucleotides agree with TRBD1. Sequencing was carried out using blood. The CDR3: CATTLGQGNQETQYF. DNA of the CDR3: TGTGCCACTACTCTGGGACAGGGGAACCAAGAGACCCAGTACTTC.